This entry lists 5 T cell receptor beta chains sequenced from one sample in a study of beta chain features in type 1 diabetes. As every portion of the isolated RNA was reverse transcribed, the sequencing read expressed TCRB transcripts. Profiled with immunoSEQ multiplex PCR; TCRdb holds only in-frame clones, not every one. Here the sample spans around 310,000 clones, 11% being singletons. The sequenced sample was naive CD4+ T cells from blood. These receptors were collected from a woman aged 25 to 39 in good health.

The chain joins TRBV7-2 to TRBJ2-1; 12 bases are shared with TRBD2. Germline V gene data show CDR1 as SGHTA and CDR2 as FQGNSA. With 3 bases clipped from V and 4 bases from J, the junction kept 4 bases outside the gene matches. The CDR3 length is 16 residues. CDR3 region: CASSFTGTSGYNEQFF. In DNA form, the CDR3 reads TGTGCCAGCAGCTTCACCGGGACTAGCGGGTACAATGAGCAGTTCTTC.

DNA of the CDR3: TGTGCCAGCGGCGGATTCTTTTACCGAGGCTACACCTTC. Translating it yields CASGGFFYRGYTF. This chain links TRBV18 with TRBJ1-2; D ambiguous. CDR1 KGHSH and CDR2 LQKENI come from the germline V gene. The CDR3 contains 13 residues. V was pared by 8 bases and J by 8 bases, with 18 bases between.

This clone came up a few times. This rearrangement joins TRBV6-5 to TRBJ2-7, with 7 positions matching TRBD1. This CDR3 is 14 amino acids long. Germline V gene sequence: CDR1 MNHEY, CDR2 SVGAGI. V gave up 4 bases and J gave up 1 base; unmatched junction bases: 4. CDR3 loop: CASSLLQGSYEQYF. CDR3 bases: TGTGCCAGCAGTTTACTACAGGGGTCCTACGAGCAGTACTTC.

The table lists this clone with a few counts. The chain uses TRBV7-2 and TRBJ2-5; 12 bases agree with TRBD1. Trimming removed 6 bases from V and 2 bases from J; junction bases left unmatched: 10. CDR1 and CDR2 (germline): SGHTA, FQGNSA. CDR3 length: 17 residues. The CDR3 loop is CASSRVGTGGLQETQYF. The CDR3 DNA sequence: TGTGCCAGCAGTCGAGTCGGGACAGGGGGCCTGCAAGAGACCCAGTACTTC.

The chain recombines TRBV18 with TRBJ2-7; perhaps TRBD2 as D (5 bases). The CDR3 totals 16 residues. V lost 2 bases and J 2 bases, leaving 16 bases between the germline ends. Germline V gene lookup returns CDR1 KGHSH and CDR2 LQKENI. CDR3 sequence reads: CASSPSLAGTPYEQYF. DNA of the CDR3: TGTGCCAGCTCACCAAGTTTGGCGGGCACCCCCTACGAGCAGTACTTC.